At least ten counts were recorded for the clone carrying this TCR beta chain. The antigen is not known. The entry originates in a study of CD8 T cells in ankylosing spondylitis. Study-level findings and limits: Disease-associated clones were CD8+ and fairly uncommon in peripheral blood. Apparently characteristic of ankylosing spondylitis blood was a TCR beta motif (about eight highly homologous variants).

Generation of TCR beta libraries employed quantitative 5'-RACE incorporating molecular barcodes. Via MiXCR, TCRdb re-called the 5' RACE reads, giving one row per CDR3 protein. The table has approximately 520,000 distinct CDR3 sequences, about 5.4% seen once. After removal of 7 bases from V and 0 bases from J, the junction contained 3 bases not matched to a gene. The CDR3 contains 15 residues. This receptor was identified in a male donor with ankylosing spondylitis. Sequencing was carried out using blood, either unsorted or a sorted T cell fraction (not recorded which). This chain uses TRBV12-3 or TRBV12-4 with TRBJ2-3; 11 nucleotides match TRBD2. The CDR3 region has the DNA TGTGCCAGCACCACTAGCGGGGGAAGCACAGATACGCAGTATTTT. Its protein is CASTTSGGSTDTQYF.